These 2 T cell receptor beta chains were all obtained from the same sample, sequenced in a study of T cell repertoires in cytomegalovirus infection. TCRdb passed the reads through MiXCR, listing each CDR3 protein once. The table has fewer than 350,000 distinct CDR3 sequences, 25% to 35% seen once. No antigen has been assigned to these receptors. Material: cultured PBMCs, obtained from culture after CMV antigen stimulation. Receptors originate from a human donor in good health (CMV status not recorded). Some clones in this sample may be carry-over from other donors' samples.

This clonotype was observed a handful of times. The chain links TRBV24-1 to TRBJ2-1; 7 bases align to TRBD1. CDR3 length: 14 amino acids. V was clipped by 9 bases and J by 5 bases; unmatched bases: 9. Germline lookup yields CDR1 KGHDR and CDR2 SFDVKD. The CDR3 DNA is TGTGCCACCGCAGGGACAGCCGACAACAATGAGCAGTTCTTC. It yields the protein CATAGTADNNEQFF.

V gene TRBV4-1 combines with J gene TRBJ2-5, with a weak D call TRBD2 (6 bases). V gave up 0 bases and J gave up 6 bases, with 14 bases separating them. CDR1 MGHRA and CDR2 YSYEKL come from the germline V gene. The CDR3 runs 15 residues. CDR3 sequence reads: CASSQEAAGWKTQYF. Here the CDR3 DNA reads TGCGCCAGCAGCCAAGAGGCGGCGGGGTGGAAGACCCAGTACTTC.